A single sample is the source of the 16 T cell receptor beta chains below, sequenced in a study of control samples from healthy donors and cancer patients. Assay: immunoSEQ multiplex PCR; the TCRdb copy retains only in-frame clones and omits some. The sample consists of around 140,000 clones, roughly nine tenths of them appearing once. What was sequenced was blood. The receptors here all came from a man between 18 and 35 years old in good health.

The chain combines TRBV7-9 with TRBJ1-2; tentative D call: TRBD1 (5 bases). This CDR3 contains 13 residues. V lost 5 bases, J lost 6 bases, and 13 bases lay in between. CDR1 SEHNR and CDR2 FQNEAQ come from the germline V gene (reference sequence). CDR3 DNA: TGTGCCAGCAGCCAGGGCAGGGTGGATGGCTACACCTTC. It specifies CASSQGRVDGYTF. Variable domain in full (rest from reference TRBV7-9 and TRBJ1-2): DTGVSQNPRHKITKRGQNVTFRCDPISEHNRLYWYRQTLGQGPEFLTYFQNEAQLEKSRLLSDRFSAERPKGSFSTLEIQRTEQGDSAMYLCASSQGRVDGYTFGSGTRLTVV.

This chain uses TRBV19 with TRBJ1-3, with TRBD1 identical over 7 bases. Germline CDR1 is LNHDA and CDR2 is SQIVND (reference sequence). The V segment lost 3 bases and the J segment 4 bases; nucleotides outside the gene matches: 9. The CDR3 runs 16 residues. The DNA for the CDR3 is TGTGCCAGTAGTATCGATGACACAGGGGTCGGAAACACCATATATTTT. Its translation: CASSIDDTGVGNTIYF.

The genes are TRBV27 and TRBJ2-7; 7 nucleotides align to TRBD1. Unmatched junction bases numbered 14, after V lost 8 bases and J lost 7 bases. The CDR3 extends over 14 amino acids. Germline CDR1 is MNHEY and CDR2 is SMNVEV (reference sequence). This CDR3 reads CASRGRQGLSEQYF. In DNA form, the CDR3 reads TGTGCCAGCCGGGGTCGACAGGGCCTGTCGGAGCAGTACTTC.

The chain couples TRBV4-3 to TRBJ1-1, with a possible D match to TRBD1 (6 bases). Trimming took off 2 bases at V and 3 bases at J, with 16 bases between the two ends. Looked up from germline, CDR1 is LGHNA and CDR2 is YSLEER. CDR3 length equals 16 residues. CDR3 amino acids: CASSQNYRDKDTEAFF. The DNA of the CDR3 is TGCGCCAGCAGCCAAAACTACAGGGATAAAGACACTGAAGCTTTCTTT.

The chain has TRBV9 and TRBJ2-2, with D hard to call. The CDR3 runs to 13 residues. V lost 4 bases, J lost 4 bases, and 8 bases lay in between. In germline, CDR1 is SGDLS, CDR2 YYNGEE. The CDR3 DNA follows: TGTGCCAGCAGCCTCGAACCCACCGGGGAGCTGTTTTTT. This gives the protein CASSLEPTGELFF. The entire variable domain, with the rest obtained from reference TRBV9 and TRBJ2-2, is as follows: DSGVTQTPKHLITATGQRVTLRCSPRSGDLSVYWYQQSLDQGLQFLIQYYNGEERAKGNILERFSAQQFPDLHSELNLSSLELGDSALYFCASSLEPTGELFFGEGSRLTVL.

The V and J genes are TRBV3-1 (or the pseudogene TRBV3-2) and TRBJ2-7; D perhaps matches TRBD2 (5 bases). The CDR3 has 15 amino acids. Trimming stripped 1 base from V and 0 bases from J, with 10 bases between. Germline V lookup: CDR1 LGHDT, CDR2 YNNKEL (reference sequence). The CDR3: CASSQGSASSYEQYF. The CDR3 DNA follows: TGTGCCAGCAGCCAAGGTAGCGCAAGCTCCTACGAGCAGTACTTC.

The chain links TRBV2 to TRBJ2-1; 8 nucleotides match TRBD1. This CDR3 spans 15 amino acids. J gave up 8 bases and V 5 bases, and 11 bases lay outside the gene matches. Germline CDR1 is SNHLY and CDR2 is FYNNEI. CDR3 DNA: TGTGCCAGCAGTATTACGGACAGGGTTGGCGATGAGCAGTTCTTC. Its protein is CASSITDRVGDEQFF.

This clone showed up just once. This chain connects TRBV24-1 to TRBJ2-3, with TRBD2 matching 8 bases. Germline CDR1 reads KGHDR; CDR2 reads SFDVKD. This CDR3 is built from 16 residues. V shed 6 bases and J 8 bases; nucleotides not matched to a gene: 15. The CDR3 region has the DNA TGTGCCACCAGTTCGGGGGACGGGACTAGGATGGGTACGCAGTATTTT. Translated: CATSSGDGTRMGTQYF.

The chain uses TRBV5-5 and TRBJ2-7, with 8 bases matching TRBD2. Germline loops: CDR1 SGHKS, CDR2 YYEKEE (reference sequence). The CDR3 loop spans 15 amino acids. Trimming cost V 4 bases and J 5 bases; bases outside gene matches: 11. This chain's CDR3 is CASSLLGGGQDEQYF. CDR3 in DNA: TGTGCCAGCAGCCTTCTGGGCGGGGGGCAAGACGAGCAGTACTTC.

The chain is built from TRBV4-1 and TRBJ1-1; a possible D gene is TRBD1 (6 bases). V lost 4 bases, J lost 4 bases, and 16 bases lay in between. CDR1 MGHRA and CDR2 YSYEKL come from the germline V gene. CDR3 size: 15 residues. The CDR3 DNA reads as TGCGCCAGCAGCCCGAGTCTCACAGGGCTCACTGAAGCTTTCTTT. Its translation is CASSPSLTGLTEAFF.

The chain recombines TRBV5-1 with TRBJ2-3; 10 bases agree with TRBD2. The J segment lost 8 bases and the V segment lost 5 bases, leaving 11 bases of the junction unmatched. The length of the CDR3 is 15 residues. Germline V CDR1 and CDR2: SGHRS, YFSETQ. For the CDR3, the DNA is TGCGCCAGCAGGCCTGCCGGGACTAGCGATGGTACGCAGTATTTT. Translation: CASRPAGTSDGTQYF. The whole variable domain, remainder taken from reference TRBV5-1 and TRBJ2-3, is KAGVTQTPRYLIKTRGQQVTLSCSPISGHRSVSWYQQTPGQGLQFLFEYFSETQRNKGNFPGRFSGRQFSNSRSEMNVSTLELGDSALYLCASRPAGTSDGTQYFGPGTRLTVL.

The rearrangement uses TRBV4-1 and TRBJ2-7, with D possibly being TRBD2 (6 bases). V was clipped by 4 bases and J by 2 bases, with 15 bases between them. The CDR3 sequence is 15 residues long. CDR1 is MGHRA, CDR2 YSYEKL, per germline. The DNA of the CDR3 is TGCGCCAGCAGCCCAGGCCGCGGGGAGGCCTACGAGCAGTACTTC. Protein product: CASSPGRGEAYEQYF.

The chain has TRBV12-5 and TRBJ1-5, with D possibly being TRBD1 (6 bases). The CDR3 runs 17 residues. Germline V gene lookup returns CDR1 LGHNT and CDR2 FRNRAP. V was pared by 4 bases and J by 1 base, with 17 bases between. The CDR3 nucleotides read TGTGCTAGTGGTTCCACCCCAGGGGTTCCGAGCAATCAGCCCCAGCATTTT. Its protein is CASGSTPGVPSNQPQHF. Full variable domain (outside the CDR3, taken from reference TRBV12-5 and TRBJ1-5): DARVTQTPRHKVTEMGQEVTMRCQPILGHNTVFWYRQTMMQGLELLAYFRNRAPLDDSGMPKDRFSAEMPDATLATLKIQPSEPRDSAVYFCASGSTPGVPSNQPQHFGDGTRLSIL.

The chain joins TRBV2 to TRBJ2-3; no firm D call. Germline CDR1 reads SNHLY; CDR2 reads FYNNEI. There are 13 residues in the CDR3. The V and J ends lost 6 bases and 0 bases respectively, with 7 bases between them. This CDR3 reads CASRPSSTDTQYF. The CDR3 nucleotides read TGTGCCAGCAGGCCCTCTAGCACAGATACGCAGTATTTT.

The CDR3: CASSFLGRGDSPLHF. CDR3 DNA: TGTGCCAGCAGTTTTCTCGGGCGGGGGGATTCACCCCTCCACTTT. The chain carries TRBV27 and TRBJ1-6, with D perhaps TRBD1 (5 bases). In germline, CDR1 is MNHEY, CDR2 SMNVEV (reference sequence). The CDR3 has 15 amino acids. With 3 bases removed from V and 8 bases from J, the gap between germline ends came to 14 bases.

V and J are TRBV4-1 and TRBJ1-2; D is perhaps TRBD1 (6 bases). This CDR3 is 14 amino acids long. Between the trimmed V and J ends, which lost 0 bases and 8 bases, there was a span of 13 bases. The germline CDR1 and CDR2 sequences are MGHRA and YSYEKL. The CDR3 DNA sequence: TGCGCCAGCAGCCAAGATCCAGGGGTAAAGGGCTACACCTTC. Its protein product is CASSQDPGVKGYTF.